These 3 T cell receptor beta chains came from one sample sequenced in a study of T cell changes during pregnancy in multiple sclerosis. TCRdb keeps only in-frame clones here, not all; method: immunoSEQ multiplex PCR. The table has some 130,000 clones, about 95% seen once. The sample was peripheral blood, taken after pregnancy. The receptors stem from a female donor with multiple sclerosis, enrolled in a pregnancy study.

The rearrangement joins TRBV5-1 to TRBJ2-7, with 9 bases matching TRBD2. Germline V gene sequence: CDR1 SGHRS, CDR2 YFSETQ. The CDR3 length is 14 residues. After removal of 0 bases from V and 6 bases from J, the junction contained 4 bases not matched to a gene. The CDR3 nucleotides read TGCGCCAGCAGCTTGGAGCGGGGGGTGAGCGAGCAGTACTTC. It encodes CASSLERGVSEQYF.

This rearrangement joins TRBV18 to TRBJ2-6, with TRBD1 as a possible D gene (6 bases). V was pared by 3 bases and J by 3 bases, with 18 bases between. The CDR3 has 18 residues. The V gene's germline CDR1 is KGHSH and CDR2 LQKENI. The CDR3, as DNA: TGTGCCAGCTCACCCGGAACAGGGTTTGGTGGTGGGGCCAACGTCCTGACTTTC. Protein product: CASSPGTGFGGGANVLTF.

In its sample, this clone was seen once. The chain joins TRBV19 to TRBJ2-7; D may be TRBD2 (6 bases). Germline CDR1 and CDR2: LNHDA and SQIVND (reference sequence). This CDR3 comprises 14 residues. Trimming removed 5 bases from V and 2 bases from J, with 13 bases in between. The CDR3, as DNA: TGTGCCAGTAGTGGAAGCGGGCACCCCTACGAGCAGTACTTC. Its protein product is CASSGSGHPYEQYF.